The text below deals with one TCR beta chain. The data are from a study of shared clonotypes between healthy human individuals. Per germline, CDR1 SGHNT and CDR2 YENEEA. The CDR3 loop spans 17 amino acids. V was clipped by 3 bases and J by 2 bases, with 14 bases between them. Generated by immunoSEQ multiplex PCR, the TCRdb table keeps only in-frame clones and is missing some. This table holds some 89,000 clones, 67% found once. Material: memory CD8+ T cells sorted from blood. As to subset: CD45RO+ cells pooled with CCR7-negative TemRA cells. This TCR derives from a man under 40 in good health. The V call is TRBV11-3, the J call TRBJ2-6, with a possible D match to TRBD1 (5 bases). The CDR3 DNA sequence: TGTGCCAGCAGCTTTAGTTCCTCAGGGACTGGGGCCAACGTCCTGACTTTC. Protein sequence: CASSFSSSGTGANVLTF. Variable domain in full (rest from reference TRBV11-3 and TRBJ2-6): EAGVVQSPRYKIIEKKQPVAFWCNPISGHNTLYWYLQNLGQGPELLIRYENEEAVDDSQLPKDRFSAERLKGVDSTLKIQPAELGDSAVYLCASSFSSSGTGANVLTFGAGSRLTVL.